This is a list of T cell receptor beta chains from one sample in a study of T cell responses to AZD1222 COVID-19 vaccine. Sequencing was performed with immunoSEQ multiplex PCR; in TCRdb, only in-frame clones are kept and a portion is missing. Found here are more than 95,000 clones, roughly 90% of them singletons; the top ten hold 2% to 3%. The source was peripheral blood, collected on day 0 of AZD1222 vaccination. The origin of the receptors is an adult in good health. Both conserved end residues are part of each CDR3. The D gene is left open where the match is weak. Clone sizes are given selectively: once, few, many, or a class where the clone is expanded.

NA	NA	TRBJ1-5	TRBV6-2/TRBV6-3	CASSTAGFGNQPQHF	TGTGCCAGCAGTACCGCAGGGTTTGGCAATCAGCCCCAGCATTTT
NA	NA	TRBJ1-2	TRBV12-3/TRBV12-4	CASSFGGTFGYTF	TGTGCCAGCAGTTTTGGTGGAACGTTTGGCTACACCTTC
TRBD1	NA	TRBJ1-5	TRBV7-8	CASSVGQGNQPQHF	TGTGCCAGCAGCGTAGGACAGGGGAATCAGCCCCAGCATTTT
TRBD1	NA	TRBJ1-1	TRBV19	CASSVTGARMNTEAFF	TGTGCCAGTAGTGTGACAGGGGCGAGAATGAACACTGAAGCTTTCTTT
NA	NA	TRBJ1-5	TRBV28	CASRVQHQPQHF	TGTGCCAGCAGAGTACAGCATCAGCCCCAGCATTTT
NA	NA	TRBJ2-7	TRBV2	CASSTYEQYF	TGTGCCAGCAGCACCTACGAGCAGTACTTC
TRBD1	NA	TRBJ1-1	TRBV2	CASSPQGVGTTEAFF	TGTGCCAGCAGCCCTCAGGGGGTAGGTACCACTGAAGCTTTCTTT
NA	NA	TRBJ1-1	TRBV3-1/TRBV3-2	CASSQVLVLNTEAFF	TGTGCCAGCAGCCAAGTACTAGTCCTGAACACTGAAGCTTTCTTT
TRBD1	NA	TRBJ2-7	TRBV5-1	CASSLGRGLDEQYF	TGCGCCAGCAGCTTGGGCAGGGGGCTCGACGAGCAGTACTTC
TRBD2	once	TRBJ2-1	TRBV28	CASSLNPGLEVTNEQFF	TGTGCCAGCAGTTTAAACCCCGGACTAGAGGTTACAAATGAGCAGTTCTTC
TRBD2	NA	TRBJ2-3	TRBV9	CASSPTSGPPTDTQYF	TGTGCCAGCAGCCCCACTAGCGGTCCTCCCACAGATACGCAGTATTTT
NA	NA	TRBJ2-3	TRBV28	CASSQSGSTDTQYF	TGTGCCAGCAGTCAGAGCGGGAGCACAGATACGCAGTATTTT
TRBD1	NA	TRBJ1-4	TRBV27	CASSLYRSTGMGEKLFF	TGTGCCAGCAGTTTATACCGCTCGACAGGGATGGGTGAAAAACTGTTTTTT
NA	NA	TRBJ1-3	TRBV15	CATSSVYSGNTIYF	TGTGCCACCAGCAGTGTATACTCTGGAAACACCATATATTTT
NA	NA	TRBJ2-7	TRBV27	CASSFFSPLEGEQYF	TGTGCCAGCAGTTTTTTTTCCCCCCTCGAGGGCGAGCAGTACTTC
TRBD1	NA	TRBJ1-2	TRBV5-1	CASSPPRTGNDYGYTF	TGCGCCAGCAGCCCACCTCGGACAGGGAATGACTATGGCTACACCTTC
TRBD1	few	TRBJ2-2	TRBV5-4	CASGPFPGQGGTGELFF	TGTGCCAGCGGACCGTTTCCGGGACAGGGAGGCACCGGGGAGCTGTTTTTT
NA	NA	TRBJ2-2	TRBV9	CASSVESVNGELFF	TGTGCCAGCAGCGTAGAGTCGGTGAACGGGGAGCTGTTTTTT
TRBD1	NA	TRBJ1-2	TRBV19	CASSPRDRLIYTF	TGTGCCAGTAGTCCCCGGGACAGATTGATATACACCTTC
TRBD2	NA	TRBJ2-5	TRBV4-1	CASSRLAGETQYF	TGCGCCAGCAGCAGACTAGCGGGAGAGACCCAGTACTTC
TRBD1	NA	TRBJ1-6	TRBV11-3	CASNYGTDNSPLHF	TGTGCCAGCAACTATGGGACAGACAATTCACCCCTCCACTTT
NA	once	TRBJ2-1	TRBV3-1/TRBV3-2	CASSQGQVSYNEQFF	TGTGCCAGCAGCCAAGGGCAGGTGTCCTACAATGAGCAGTTCTTC
NA	NA	TRBJ2-1	TRBV15	CATSRVRDEQFF	TGTGCCACCAGCAGAGTAAGGGATGAGCAGTTCTTC
TRBD1	once	TRBJ2-2	TRBV5-8	CASSRPGTGTGELFF	TGTGCCAGCAGCCGTCCCGGGACAGGGACCGGGGAGCTGTTTTTT
TRBD1	NA	TRBJ2-1	TRBV11-2	CASSLGRDRGGEQFF	TGTGCCAGCAGCTTAGGCCGGGACAGGGGAGGTGAGCAGTTCTTC
NA	NA	TRBJ1-1	TRBV9	CASSVVGQNTEAFF	TGTGCCAGCAGCGTAGTTGGGCAGAACACTGAAGCTTTCTTT
TRBD1	NA	TRBJ2-1	TRBV27	CASSLVGGVHNEQFF	TGTGCCAGCAGTTTAGTAGGGGGCGTTCACAATGAGCAGTTCTTC
NA	NA	TRBJ1-1	TRBV28	CASKVPGLYTEAFF	TGTGCCAGCAAAGTTCCGGGCCTCTACACTGAAGCTTTCTTT
TRBD2	NA	TRBJ2-3	TRBV11-2	CASSLLAGVTDTQYF	TGTGCCAGCAGCTTACTAGCGGGGGTCACAGATACGCAGTATTTT
TRBD1	NA	TRBJ1-1	TRBV11-3	CASSPRTGRGAFF	TGTGCCAGCAGCCCCCGGACAGGGCGGGGGGCTTTCTTT
TRBD1	NA	TRBJ1-1	TRBV5-6	CASSLGTGIAFF	TGTGCCAGCAGCTTGGGGACAGGGATAGCTTTCTTT
NA	NA	TRBJ1-1	TRBV19	CASSWAGVPEAFF	TGTGCCAGTAGTTGGGCAGGGGTCCCTGAAGCTTTCTTT
TRBD2	few	TRBJ2-1	TRBV19	CAVVSGGYNEQFF	TGTGCCGTGGTCTCGGGGGGGTACAATGAGCAGTTCTTC
TRBD2	NA	TRBJ2-2	TRBV28	CASSLKTGTSYTGELFF	TGTGCCAGCAGTTTAAAAACCGGGACTAGCTACACCGGGGAGCTGTTTTTT
TRBD1	NA	TRBJ1-4	TRBV27	CASRGQGKVKLFF	TGTGCCAGCAGAGGACAGGGGAAAGTGAAACTGTTTTTT
TRBD1	NA	TRBJ2-7	TRBV7-2	CASSLTTGATYEQYF	TGTGCCAGCAGCCTGACGACAGGGGCTACCTACGAGCAGTACTTC
NA	NA	TRBJ1-1	TRBV12-3/TRBV12-4	CASSFSTEAEAFF	TGTGCCAGCAGTTTCTCAACCGAGGCTGAAGCTTTCTTT
NA	NA	TRBJ2-7	TRBV4-1	CASSQDAGYEQYF	TGCGCCAGCAGCCAAGATGCGGGTTACGAGCAGTACTTC
NA	NA	TRBJ1-1	TRBV7-8	CASSLIRTVNTEAFF	TGTGCCAGCAGCTTAATTAGGACAGTGAACACTGAAGCTTTCTTT
NA	once	TRBJ1-1	TRBV10-3	CAISGNTNTEAFF	TGTGCCATCAGTGGGAACACGAACACTGAAGCTTTCTTT
NA	NA	TRBJ1-5	TRBV6-6	CASSYSGDPQPQHF	TGTGCCAGCAGTTACTCGGGGGACCCTCAGCCCCAGCATTTT
NA	NA	TRBJ1-4	TRBV28	CASIEGATNEKLFF	TGTGCCAGCATTGAAGGCGCAACTAATGAAAAACTGTTTTTT
NA	once	TRBJ2-1	TRBV7-9	CASSPNHNEQFF	TGTGCCAGCAGCCCAAACCACAATGAGCAGTTCTTC
TRBD1	NA	TRBJ2-3	TRBV10-2	CASSALTGPDTQYF	TGCGCCAGCAGCGCATTGACAGGGCCAGATACGCAGTATTTT
TRBD2	many	TRBJ2-7	TRBV10-2	CATAAGAGDYEQYF	TGCGCCACCGCTGCGGGAGCCGGGGATTACGAGCAGTACTTC
NA	NA	TRBJ1-1	TRBV3-1/TRBV3-2	CASSQDFQGIGTEAFF	TGTGCCAGCAGCCAAGATTTTCAGGGAATCGGCACTGAAGCTTTCTTT
TRBD1	NA	TRBJ1-4	TRBV18	CASSSRTGSNEKLFF	TGTGCCAGCTCATCGAGGACAGGGAGTAATGAAAAACTGTTTTTT